One and the same sample provided the 12 T cell receptor beta chains below, sequenced in a study of shared clonotypes between healthy human individuals. The protocol was immunoSEQ multiplex PCR, while the TCRdb copy is restricted to in-frame clones and leaves out a portion. The sample carries roughly 1 million clones, more than 75% recorded once. Sequenced input: memory CD4+ T cells from PBMCs. Subset denoted: CD45RA-negative fraction. These receptors originate from a man aged 18 to 30 in good health. Some clones in this sample may be carry-over from other donors' samples.

The chain has TRBV4-3 and TRBJ2-3; 13 bases are shared with TRBD2. The CDR3 loop spans 16 amino acids. Germline assignment: CDR1 LGHNA and CDR2 YSLEER. The V and J ends lost 3 bases and 4 bases, in that order; junction bases with no gene match: 4. The CDR3 loop reads CASSQGLAGLADTQYF. In DNA, the CDR3 is TGCGCCAGCAGCCAGGGACTAGCGGGATTGGCAGATACGCAGTATTTT.

The genes are TRBV6-4 and TRBJ2-2; perhaps TRBD1 as D (6 bases). This CDR3 contains 14 residues. Trimming removed 6 bases at V and 4 bases at J, with 12 bases between. Germline-derived CDR1 and CDR2 are MRHNA and SNTAGT. In nucleotides, the CDR3 is TGTGCCAGCAGAGAAGACAGGAGCACCGGGGAGCTGTTTTTT. It translates to CASREDRSTGELFF.

V is TRBV5-4 and J is TRBJ1-2, with TRBD1 matching 8 bases. This CDR3 has 13 amino acids. The germline gives CDR1 SGHNT, CDR2 YYREEE (reference sequence). V shed 4 bases, J shed 6 bases, and the junction held 5 bases outside the gene matches. This CDR3 reads CASSLRQGHGYTF. Here the CDR3 DNA reads TGTGCCAGCAGCCTAAGACAGGGGCATGGCTACACCTTC.

J is TRBJ2-7 and V is TRBV14; D not certain. The germline gives CDR1 SGHDN, CDR2 FVKESK. Trimming pared 6 bases from V and 2 bases from J, leaving 11 bases between. This CDR3 contains 13 residues. The CDR3 protein is CASSSGRPYEQYF. The CDR3 DNA reads as TGTGCCAGCAGTTCGGGCCGCCCCTACGAGCAGTACTTC.

In its sample, this clone was seen a few times. Other DNA sequences in the same sample also yield this CDR3. Here the CDR3 reads CASSFRGPQHF. CDR3 nucleotides: TGTGCCAGCAGTTTCCGGGGGCCCCAGCATTTT. The genes are TRBV28 and TRBJ1-5; D gene unclear. From germline, CDR1 is MDHEN and CDR2 SYDVKM. With 3 bases removed from V and 9 bases from J, the gap between germline ends came to 6 bases. The CDR3 consists of 11 residues.

This clone was recorded once. The genes are TRBV4-3 and TRBJ2-2; possible D gene TRBD2, 6 bases. The CDR3 consists of 16 residues. The ends were cut back, 2 bases at V and 2 bases at J, with 12 bases in the middle. The V gene's germline CDR1 is LGHNA and CDR2 YSLEER. The CDR3: CASSQFSGLNTGELFF. CDR3 nucleotides: TGCGCCAGCAGCCAATTTAGCGGATTAAACACCGGGGAGCTGTTTTTT.

J is TRBJ1-2 and V is TRBV28, with 9 bases identical to TRBD1. The CDR3 length is 14 residues. The germline V gene encodes CDR1 MDHEN and CDR2 SYDVKM. Trimming removed 6 bases from V and 7 bases from J; junction bases left unmatched: 9. CDR3 protein: CASSPGQGTFGYTF. DNA of the CDR3: TGTGCCAGCAGCCCGGGACAGGGTACCTTTGGCTACACCTTC.

This chain joins TRBV5-1 and TRBJ2-7, with 9 bases that match TRBD1. The germline gives CDR1 SGHRS, CDR2 YFSETQ. The J segment lost 5 bases and the V segment lost 0 bases, leaving 6 bases of the junction unmatched. The CDR3 totals 15 residues. The CDR3 coding sequence is TGCGCCAGCAGCTTGGGGGACAGGGTTCTCCACGAGCAGTACTTC. Its protein product is CASSLGDRVLHEQYF.

This chain's CDR3 is CASSPSGGYTEAFF. CDR3 nucleotides: TGCGCCAGCAGCCCCTCCGGGGGGTACACTGAAGCTTTCTTT. This sequence joins TRBV5-1 and TRBJ1-1, with D possibly being TRBD1 (5 bases). CDR3 size: 14 residues. Trimming shortened V by 4 bases and J by 3 bases, and 13 bases separated the two germline ends. The germline CDR1 and CDR2 sequences are SGHRS and YFSETQ. The whole variable domain, remainder taken from reference TRBV5-1 and TRBJ1-1, is KAGVTQTPRYLIKTRGQQVTLSCSPISGHRSVSWYQQTPGQGLQFLFEYFSETQRNKGNFPGRFSGRQFSNSRSEMNVSTLELGDSALYLCASSPSGGYTEAFFGQGTRLTVV.

The chain joins TRBV5-4 to TRBJ1-2; weak D call: TRBD1 (6 bases). Germline CDR1 reads SGHNT; CDR2 reads YYREEE (reference sequence). V was pared by 0 bases and J by 6 bases, with 18 bases between. The CDR3 runs 16 residues. The CDR3 DNA sequence: TGTGCCAGCAGCTTGGCCGTATCAGGGGTGCGCCATGGCTACACCTTC. Translated, it gives CASSLAVSGVRHGYTF.

This clone has a handful of counts. The chain combines TRBV19 with TRBJ1-1; D is unclear. The V gene lost 0 bases and the J gene lost 5 bases, with 10 bases spanning the gap. The CDR3 is 14 amino acids. Germline CDR1 is LNHDA and CDR2 is SQIVND (reference sequence). CDR3 nucleotide sequence: TGTGCCAGTAGTATAGAAACCAGTCGGACTGAAGCTTTCTTT. This codes for CASSIETSRTEAFF.

The chain carries TRBV5-1 and TRBJ1-2; D is unresolved. CDR1 SGHRS and CDR2 YFSETQ come from the germline V gene. V was shortened by 0 bases and J by 12 bases, with 18 bases between the two germline ends. The CDR3 runs 14 residues. The CDR3 protein is CASSLEGQAQKDTF. The CDR3 DNA reads TGCGCCAGCAGCTTGGAAGGGCAGGCTCAGAAGGACACCTTC.